This T cell receptor beta chain was retrieved from a study of graft-versus-host responses after intestinal transplantation. The CDR3 loop spans 16 amino acids. Trimming took off 0 bases at V and 5 bases at J, with 14 bases between the two ends. Germline values: CDR1 SGHRS, CDR2 YFSETQ. The repertoire was sequenced with immunoSEQ multiplex PCR; TCRdb's copy has only in-frame clones and lacks some. This table holds roughly 28,000 clones, 87% found once. The source is a human patient who received an intestinal transplant, so some T cells may come from the graft donor. The sequencing used PBMCs, collected around 61 weeks after intestinal transplantation. V is TRBV5-1 and J is TRBJ2-2, with no clear D. Here the CDR3 DNA reads TGCGCCAGCAGCTTGGATGGCGTTAGGAAGACCGGGGAGCTGTTTTTT. As protein: CASSLDGVRKTGELFF.